Below are 10 T cell receptor beta chains sequenced from a single sample in a study of blood T cell repertoires in COVID-19. Method: immunoSEQ multiplex PCR; TCRdb's copy keeps in-frame clones and lacks some. The data show 35,000 to 45,000 clones, about 88% seen once. The sample was peripheral blood. The receptors derive from a human donor in a cohort sampled during active COVID-19.

The chain combines TRBV6-2 or TRBV6-3 with TRBJ2-3; 11 positions match TRBD1. V was pared by 5 bases and J by 4 bases, with 11 bases of the junction left unmatched. CDR1 and CDR2 from the germline V gene are MNHEY and SVGEGT. This CDR3 has 17 residues. The CDR3 DNA reads as TGTGCCAGCAGTCCGAGGACAGGGGGCGTTAGGGCAGATACGCAGTATTTT. This sequence encodes CASSPRTGGVRADTQYF.

In its sample, this clone was seen a few times. The chain links TRBV30 to TRBJ1-2; D remains ambiguous. The V gene lost 3 bases and the J gene lost 4 bases, with 15 bases spanning the gap. The CDR3 loop spans 14 amino acids. Germline loops: CDR1 GTSNPN, CDR2 SVGIG (reference sequence). The CDR3 region is CAWSRPLRGYGYTF. The DNA for the CDR3 is TGTGCCTGGAGCCGACCCCTGCGGGGCTATGGCTACACCTTC.

The chain uses TRBV19 and TRBJ2-1; TRBD2 matches at 7 bases. The germline V gene encodes CDR1 LNHDA and CDR2 SQIVND (reference sequence). V was pared by 4 bases and J by 3 bases, with 6 bases of the junction left unmatched. The CDR3 covers 15 residues. The DNA for the CDR3 is TGTGCCAGTAGTACAGCGGGGATAATCTACAATGAGCAGTTCTTC. The encoded protein is CASSTAGIIYNEQFF.

This rearrangement joins TRBV19 to TRBJ2-7; TRBD2 matches 11 bases. Per the germline V gene, CDR1 is LNHDA and CDR2 is SQIVND (reference sequence). The CDR3 runs to 16 residues. V shed 6 bases and J 2 bases; nucleotides not matched to a gene: 9. The CDR3 loop reads CASSTLLAGETYEQYF. The DNA for the CDR3 is TGTGCCAGTAGCACCCTACTAGCGGGGGAAACCTACGAGCAGTACTTC.

This rearrangement joins TRBV4-1 to TRBJ2-7; 7 bases match TRBD2. V gave up 0 bases and J gave up 0 bases; unmatched junction bases: 5. The CDR3 loop spans 16 amino acids. Germline CDR1 reads MGHRA; CDR2 reads YSYEKL. CDR3 protein: CASSQDPGGLSYEQYF. Here the CDR3 DNA reads TGCGCCAGCAGCCAAGATCCGGGGGGACTCTCCTACGAGCAGTACTTC.

The chain recombines TRBV19 with TRBJ2-7; 7 bases align to TRBD1. CDR3 length: 15 residues. CDR1 and CDR2 from the germline V gene are LNHDA and SQIVND (reference sequence). With 1 base clipped from V and 4 bases from J, the junction kept 7 bases outside the gene matches. The CDR3 spells CASSIATGTDYEQYF. DNA of the CDR3: TGTGCCAGTAGTATAGCCACCGGGACAGATTACGAGCAGTACTTC.

This rearrangement joins TRBV5-4 to TRBJ2-3, with 15 nucleotides matching TRBD2. The V gene end was trimmed by 4 bases and the J gene end by 4 bases; junction bases not matched to a gene: 13. This CDR3 is built from 19 residues. The V gene's germline CDR1 is SGHNT and CDR2 YYREEE (reference sequence). For the CDR3, the DNA is TGTGCCAGCAGCGTGACCGGGGGGACTAGCGGGGGGCCCCCAGATACGCAGTATTTT. Its protein is CASSVTGGTSGGPPDTQYF. The full variable domain, in which reference TRBV5-4 and TRBJ2-3 provide the parts outside the CDR3, is ETGVTQSPTHLIKTRGQQVTLRCSSQSGHNTVSWYQQALGQGPQFIFQYYREEENGRGNFPPRFSGLQFPNYSSELNVNALELDDSALYLCASSVTGGTSGGPPDTQYFGPGTRLTVL.

The chain is built from TRBV2 and TRBJ2-5, with D perhaps matching TRBD2 (6 bases). Germline loops: CDR1 SNHLY, CDR2 FYNNEI. V shed 3 bases and J shed 4 bases, with 9 bases lying between them. The CDR3 runs 13 residues. Written as DNA, the CDR3 is TGTGCCAGCAGTGATGGGGGGAGAGAGACCCAGTACTTC. It yields the protein CASSDGGRETQYF.

The chain recombines TRBV5-1 with TRBJ2-1, with 7 bases matching TRBD1. Germline loops: CDR1 SGHRS, CDR2 YFSETQ. There are 15 residues in the CDR3. With 3 bases clipped from V and 0 bases from J, the junction kept 3 bases outside the gene matches. In DNA form, the CDR3 reads TGCGCCAGCAGCTCAGGGGGTACCTCCTACAATGAGCAGTTCTTC. This translates into CASSSGGTSYNEQFF.

The V gene is TRBV18, the J gene TRBJ2-7, with D unclear. The CDR3 spans 17 residues. V shed 0 bases and J shed 7 bases, with 22 bases lying between them. Germline CDR1 and CDR2: KGHSH and LQKENI. CDR3 protein: CASSPPGRSSAVREQYF. The CDR3 DNA reads TGTGCCAGCTCACCACCAGGTCGCAGCTCCGCGGTGAGGGAGCAGTACTTC. The whole variable domain, remainder taken from reference TRBV18 and TRBJ2-7, is NAGVMQNPRHLVRRRGQEARLRCSPMKGHSHVYWYRQLPEEGLKFMVYLQKENIIDESGMPKERFSAEFPKEGPSILRIQQVVRGDSAAYFCASSPPGRSSAVREQYFGPGTRLTVT.